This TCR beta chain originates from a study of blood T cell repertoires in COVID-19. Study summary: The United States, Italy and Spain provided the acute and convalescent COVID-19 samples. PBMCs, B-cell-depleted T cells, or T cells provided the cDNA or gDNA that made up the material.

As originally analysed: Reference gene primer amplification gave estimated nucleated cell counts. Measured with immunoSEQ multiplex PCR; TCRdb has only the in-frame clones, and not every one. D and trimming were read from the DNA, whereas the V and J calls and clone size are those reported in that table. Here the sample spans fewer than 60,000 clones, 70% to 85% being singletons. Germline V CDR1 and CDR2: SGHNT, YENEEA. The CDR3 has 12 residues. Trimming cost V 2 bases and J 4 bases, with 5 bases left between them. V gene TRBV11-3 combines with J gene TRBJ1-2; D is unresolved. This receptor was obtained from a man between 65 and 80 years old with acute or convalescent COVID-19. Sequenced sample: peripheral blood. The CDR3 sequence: CASSLRGYGYTF. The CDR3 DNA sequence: TGTGCCAGCAGCTTACGGGGCTATGGCTACACCTTC.